The clone carrying this T cell receptor beta chain was picked up one time. Antigen unknown. The repertoire was sequenced with immunoSEQ multiplex PCR; TCRdb's copy has only in-frame clones and lacks some. The data hold hundreds of thousands of clones, with around 96% observed a single time. These data come from a study of shared clonotypes between healthy human individuals. V lost 8 bases to trimming and J lost 8 bases, with 13 bases between them. The CDR3 runs to 12 residues. Germline values: CDR1 MDHEN, CDR2 SYDVKM. Findings and caveats of the study: What naive subsets generally showed was a larger estimated richness than memory subsets showed.

The receptor's source is a woman between 25 and 40 years old in good health. The chain couples TRBV28 to TRBJ2-1; D might be TRBD2 (5 bases). The sample taken for sequencing was naive CD4+ T cells sorted from blood. The subset is: CD45RA+ positively selected. CDR3 sequence reads: CASGALAHEQFF. The CDR3 DNA follows: TGTGCCAGCGGAGCTCTAGCACATGAGCAGTTCTTC.